This T cell receptor beta chain emerged from a study of cytomegalovirus exposure and HLA in healthy donors. Study-level points and caveats: An analysis done earlier found most TCR beta V segments productive about 87% or about 30% of the time. TCR beta sequences numbering 15,000 to 20,000 were associated with HLA alleles at 0.05 false discovery rate in a later analysis. The study put 150 to 200 TCR beta chains on its list as cytomegalovirus-associated.

This clone was seen more than once but under ten times. Its target is not known. J gave up 11 bases and V 5 bases, and 14 bases lay outside the gene matches. From germline, CDR1 is SGHRS and CDR2 YFSETQ. The CDR3 spans 14 residues. The PCR ran on 60 Vbeta and 13 Jbeta primers. Sequencing was performed with immunoSEQ multiplex PCR; in TCRdb, only in-frame clones are kept and a portion is missing. The sample yields about 140,000 clones, approximately 82% seen once. The sequence was collected from a man between 18 and 35 years old in good health and CMV-seropositive. The sequencing input was PBMCs. The chain couples TRBV5-1 to TRBJ1-1; TRBD1 matches 8 bases. The CDR3 region is CASSPGQAGGAAFF. In DNA form, the CDR3 reads TGCGCCAGCAGTCCGGGACAGGCCGGGGGAGCGGCTTTCTTT.